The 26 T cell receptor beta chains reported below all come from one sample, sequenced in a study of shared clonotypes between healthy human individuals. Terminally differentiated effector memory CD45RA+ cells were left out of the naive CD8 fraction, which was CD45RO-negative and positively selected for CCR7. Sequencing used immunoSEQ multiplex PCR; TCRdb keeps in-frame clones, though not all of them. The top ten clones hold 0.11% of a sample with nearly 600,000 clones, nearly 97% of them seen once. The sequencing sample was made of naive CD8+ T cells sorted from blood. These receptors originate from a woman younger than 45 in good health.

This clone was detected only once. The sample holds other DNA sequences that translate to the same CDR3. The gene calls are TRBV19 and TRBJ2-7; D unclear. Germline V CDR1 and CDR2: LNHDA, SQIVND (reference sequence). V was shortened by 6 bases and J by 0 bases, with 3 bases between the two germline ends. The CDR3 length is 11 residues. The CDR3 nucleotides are TGTGCCAGTAGCAACTCCTACGAGCAGTACTTC. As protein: CASSNSYEQYF. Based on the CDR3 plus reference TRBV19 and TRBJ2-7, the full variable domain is DGGITQSPKYLFRKEGQNVTLSCEQNLNHDAMYWYRQDPGQGLRLIYYSQIVNDFQKGDIAEGYSVSREKKESFPLTVTSAQKNPTAFYLCASSNSYEQYFGPGTRLTVT.

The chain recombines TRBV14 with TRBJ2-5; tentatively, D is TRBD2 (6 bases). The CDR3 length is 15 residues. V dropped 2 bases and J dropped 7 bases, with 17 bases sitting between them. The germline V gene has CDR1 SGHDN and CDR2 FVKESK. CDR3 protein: CASSQSTGVHVTQYF. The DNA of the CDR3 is TGTGCCAGCAGCCAATCTACGGGAGTTCATGTGACCCAGTACTTC.

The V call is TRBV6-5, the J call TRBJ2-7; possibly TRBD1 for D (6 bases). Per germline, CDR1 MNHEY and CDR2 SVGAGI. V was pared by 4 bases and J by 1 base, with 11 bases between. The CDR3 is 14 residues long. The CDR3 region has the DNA TGTGCCAGCAGTTCTACAGGGAGTTCCTACGAGCAGTACTTC. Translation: CASSSTGSSYEQYF.

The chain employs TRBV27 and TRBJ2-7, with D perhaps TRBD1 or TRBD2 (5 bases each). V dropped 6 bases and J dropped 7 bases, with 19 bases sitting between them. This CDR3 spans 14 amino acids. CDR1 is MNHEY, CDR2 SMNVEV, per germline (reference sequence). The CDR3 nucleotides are TGTGCCAGCAGACCTGGGGGACCAGGTAGAGAGCAGTACTTC. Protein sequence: CASRPGGPGREQYF.

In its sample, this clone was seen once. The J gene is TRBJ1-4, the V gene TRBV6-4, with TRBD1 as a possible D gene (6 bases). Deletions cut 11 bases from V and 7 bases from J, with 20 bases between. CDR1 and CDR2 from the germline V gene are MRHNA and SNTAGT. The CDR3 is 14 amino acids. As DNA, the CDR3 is TGTGCCCCTATTGGGGGGCCGTTTTGTGAAAAACTGTTTTTT. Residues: CAPIGGPFCEKLFF.

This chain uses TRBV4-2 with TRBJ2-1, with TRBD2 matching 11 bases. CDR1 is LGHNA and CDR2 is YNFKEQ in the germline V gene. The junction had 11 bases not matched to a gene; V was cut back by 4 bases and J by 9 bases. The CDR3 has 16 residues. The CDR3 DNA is TGTGCCAGCAGCCTAACGCTTAGCGGGAGGGCGGGTGAGCAGTTCTTC. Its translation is CASSLTLSGRAGEQFF.

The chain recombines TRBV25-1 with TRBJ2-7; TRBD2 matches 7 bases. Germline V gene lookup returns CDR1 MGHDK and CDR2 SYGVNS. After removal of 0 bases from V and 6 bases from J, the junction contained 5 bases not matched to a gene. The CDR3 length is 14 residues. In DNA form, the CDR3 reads TGTGCCAGCAGTGAATACGCGGGAGCCCTCGAGCAGTACTTC. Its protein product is CASSEYAGALEQYF.

In DNA form, the CDR3 reads TGTGCCAGCAGCTTTTTTGGGACTAGCGGGACCCGTAAGGAGGGAGAGCAGTACTTC. It specifies CASSFFGTSGTRKEGEQYF. The rearrangement joins TRBV7-8 to TRBJ2-7; 13 nucleotides align to TRBD2. Germline V gene lookup returns CDR1 SGHVS and CDR2 FQNEAQ. This CDR3 has 19 amino acids. Germline trimming cut 3 bases from V and 7 bases from J; bases unmatched to any gene: 18. The full variable domain, in which reference TRBV7-8 and TRBJ2-7 provide the parts outside the CDR3, is GAGVSQSPRYKVAKRGQDVALRCDPISGHVSLFWYQQALGQGPEFLTYFQNEAQLDKSGLPSDRFFAERPEGSVSTLKIQRTQQEDSAVYLCASSFFGTSGTRKEGEQYFGPGTRLTVT.

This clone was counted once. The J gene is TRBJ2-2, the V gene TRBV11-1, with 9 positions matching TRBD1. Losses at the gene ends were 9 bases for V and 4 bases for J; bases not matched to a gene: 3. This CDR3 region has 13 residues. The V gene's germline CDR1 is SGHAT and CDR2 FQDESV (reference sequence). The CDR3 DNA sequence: TGTGCCAGTGACAGGGGGATCACCGGGGAGCTGTTTTTT. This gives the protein CASDRGITGELFF.

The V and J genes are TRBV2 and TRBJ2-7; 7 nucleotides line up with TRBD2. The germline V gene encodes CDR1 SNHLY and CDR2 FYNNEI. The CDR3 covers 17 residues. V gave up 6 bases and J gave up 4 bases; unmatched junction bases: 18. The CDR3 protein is CASRGIWRELGSYEQYF. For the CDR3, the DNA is TGTGCCAGCAGGGGGATCTGGCGGGAGTTAGGCTCGTACGAGCAGTACTTC.

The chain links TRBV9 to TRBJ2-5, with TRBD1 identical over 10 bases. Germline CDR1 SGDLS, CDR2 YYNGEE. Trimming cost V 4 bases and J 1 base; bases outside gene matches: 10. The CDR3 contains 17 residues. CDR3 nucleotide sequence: TGTGCCAGCAGCCCAGGTGAAGGGACAGGGGCCCAAGAGACCCAGTACTTC. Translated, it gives CASSPGEGTGAQETQYF.

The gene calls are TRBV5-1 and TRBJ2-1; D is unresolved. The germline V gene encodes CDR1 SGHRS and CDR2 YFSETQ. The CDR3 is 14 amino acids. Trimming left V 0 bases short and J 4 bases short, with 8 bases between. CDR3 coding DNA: TGCGCCAGCAGCTTGGCAGCGAGATACAATGAGCAGTTCTTC. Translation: CASSLAARYNEQFF.

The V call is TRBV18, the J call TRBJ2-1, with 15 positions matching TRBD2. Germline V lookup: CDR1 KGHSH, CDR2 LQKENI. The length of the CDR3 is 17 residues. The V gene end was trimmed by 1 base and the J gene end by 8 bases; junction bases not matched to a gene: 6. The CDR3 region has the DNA TGTGCCAGCTCACCACTGGGACTAGCGGGAGGAGGGGATGAGCAGTTCTTC. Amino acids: CASSPLGLAGGGDEQFF. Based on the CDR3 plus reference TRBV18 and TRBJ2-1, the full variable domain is NAGVMQNPRHLVRRRGQEARLRCSPMKGHSHVYWYRQLPEEGLKFMVYLQKENIIDESGMPKERFSAEFPKEGPSILRIQQVVRGDSAAYFCASSPLGLAGGGDEQFFGPGTRLTVL.

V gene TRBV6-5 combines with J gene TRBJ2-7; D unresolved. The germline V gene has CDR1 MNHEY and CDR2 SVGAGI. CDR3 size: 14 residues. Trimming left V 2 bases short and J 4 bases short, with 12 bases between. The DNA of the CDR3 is TGTGCCAGCAGTTACGGAATCAACGGGTACGAGCAGTACTTC. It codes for CASSYGINGYEQYF.

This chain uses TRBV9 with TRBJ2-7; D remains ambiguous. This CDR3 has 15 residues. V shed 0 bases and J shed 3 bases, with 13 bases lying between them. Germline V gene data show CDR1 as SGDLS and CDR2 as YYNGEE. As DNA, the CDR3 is TGTGCCAGCAGCGTAGGGGGTGGGCTGGTCTACGAGCAGTACTTC. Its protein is CASSVGGGLVYEQYF.

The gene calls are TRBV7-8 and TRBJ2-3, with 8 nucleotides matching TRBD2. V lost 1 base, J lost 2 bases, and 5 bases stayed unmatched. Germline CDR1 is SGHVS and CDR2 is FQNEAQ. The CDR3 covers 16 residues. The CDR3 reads CASSLGVAGPTDTQYF. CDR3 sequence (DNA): TGTGCCAGCAGCTTAGGGGTAGCGGGACCCACAGATACGCAGTATTTT.

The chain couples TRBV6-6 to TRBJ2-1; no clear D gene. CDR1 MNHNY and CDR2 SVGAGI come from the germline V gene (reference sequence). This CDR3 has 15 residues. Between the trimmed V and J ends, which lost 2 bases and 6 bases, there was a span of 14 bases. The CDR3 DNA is TGTGCCAGCAGTTACGCGAGTAGCTCTGGCAATGAGCAGTTCTTC. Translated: CASSYASSSGNEQFF.

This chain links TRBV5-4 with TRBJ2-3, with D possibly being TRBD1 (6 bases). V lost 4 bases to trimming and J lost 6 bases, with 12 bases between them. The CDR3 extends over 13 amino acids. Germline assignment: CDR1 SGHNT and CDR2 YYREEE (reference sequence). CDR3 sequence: CASSLDRSDTQYF. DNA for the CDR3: TGTGCCAGCAGCCTTGACAGGAGCGATACGCAGTATTTT.

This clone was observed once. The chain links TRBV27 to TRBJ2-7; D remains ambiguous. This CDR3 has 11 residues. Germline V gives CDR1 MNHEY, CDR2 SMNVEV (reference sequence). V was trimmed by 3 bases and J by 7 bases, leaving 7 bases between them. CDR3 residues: CASSFRQEQYF. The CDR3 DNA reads TGTGCCAGCAGTTTTCGGCAAGAGCAGTACTTC.

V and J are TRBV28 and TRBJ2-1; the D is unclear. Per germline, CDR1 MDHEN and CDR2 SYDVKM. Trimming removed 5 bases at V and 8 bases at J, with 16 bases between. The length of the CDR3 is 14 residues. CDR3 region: CASSGYELLDEQFF. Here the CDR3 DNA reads TGTGCCAGCAGTGGATATGAACTCCTGGATGAGCAGTTCTTC.

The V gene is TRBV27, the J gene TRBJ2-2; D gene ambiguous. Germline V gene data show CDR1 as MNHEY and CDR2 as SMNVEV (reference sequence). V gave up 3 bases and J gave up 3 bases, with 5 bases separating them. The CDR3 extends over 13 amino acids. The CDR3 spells CASSFGDTGELFF. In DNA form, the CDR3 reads TGTGCCAGCAGTTTTGGCGACACCGGGGAGCTGTTTTTT.

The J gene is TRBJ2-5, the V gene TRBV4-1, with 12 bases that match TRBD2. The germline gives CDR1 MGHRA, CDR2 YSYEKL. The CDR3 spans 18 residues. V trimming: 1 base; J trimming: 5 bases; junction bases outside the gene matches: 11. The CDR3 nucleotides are TGCGCCAGCAGCCAAGTGTTCCTAGCGGGAGGGCCGGAGGAGACCCAGTACTTC. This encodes CASSQVFLAGGPEETQYF.

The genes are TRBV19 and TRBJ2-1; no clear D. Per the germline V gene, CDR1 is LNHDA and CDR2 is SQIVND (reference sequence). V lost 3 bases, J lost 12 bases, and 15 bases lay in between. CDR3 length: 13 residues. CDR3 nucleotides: TGTGCCAGTAGTATGCCGTTTCCGGGTGGGCAGTTCTTC. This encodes CASSMPFPGGQFF.

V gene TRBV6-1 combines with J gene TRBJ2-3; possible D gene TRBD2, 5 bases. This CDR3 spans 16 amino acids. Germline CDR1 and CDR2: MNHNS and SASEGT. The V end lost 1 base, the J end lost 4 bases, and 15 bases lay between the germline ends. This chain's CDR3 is CASSEDGEVRADTQYF. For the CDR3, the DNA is TGTGCCAGCAGTGAAGATGGAGAGGTGAGGGCAGATACGCAGTATTTT.

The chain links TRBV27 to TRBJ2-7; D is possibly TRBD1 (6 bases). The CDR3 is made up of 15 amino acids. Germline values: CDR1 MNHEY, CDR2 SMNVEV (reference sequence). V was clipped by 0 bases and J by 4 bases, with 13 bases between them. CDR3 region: CASSLSSWTVYEQYF. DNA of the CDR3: TGTGCCAGCAGTTTATCGAGTTGGACAGTATACGAGCAGTACTTC.

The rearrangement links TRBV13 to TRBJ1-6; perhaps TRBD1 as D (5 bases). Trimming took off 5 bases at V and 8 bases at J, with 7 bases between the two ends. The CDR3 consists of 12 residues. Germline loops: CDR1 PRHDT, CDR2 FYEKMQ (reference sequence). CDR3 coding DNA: TGTGCCAGCAGCGCACAGGATTCACCCCTCCACTTT. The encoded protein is CASSAQDSPLHF.